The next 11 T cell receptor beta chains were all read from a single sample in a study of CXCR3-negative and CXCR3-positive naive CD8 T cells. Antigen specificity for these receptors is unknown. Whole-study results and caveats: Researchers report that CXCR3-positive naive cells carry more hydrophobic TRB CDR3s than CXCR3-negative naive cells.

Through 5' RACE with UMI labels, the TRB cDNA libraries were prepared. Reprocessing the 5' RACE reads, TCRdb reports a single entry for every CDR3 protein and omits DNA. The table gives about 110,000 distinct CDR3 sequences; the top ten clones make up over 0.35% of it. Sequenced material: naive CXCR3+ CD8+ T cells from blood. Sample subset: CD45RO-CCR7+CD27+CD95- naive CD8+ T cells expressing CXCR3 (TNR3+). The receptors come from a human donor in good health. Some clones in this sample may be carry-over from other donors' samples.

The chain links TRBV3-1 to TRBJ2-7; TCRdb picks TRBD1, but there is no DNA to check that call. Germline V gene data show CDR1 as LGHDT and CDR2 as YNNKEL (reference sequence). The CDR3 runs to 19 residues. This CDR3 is CASSQDGTGSFRDADEQYF.

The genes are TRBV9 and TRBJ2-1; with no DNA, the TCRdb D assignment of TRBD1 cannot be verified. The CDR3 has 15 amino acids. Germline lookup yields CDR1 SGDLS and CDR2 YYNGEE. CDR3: CASSVASGTYNEQFF.

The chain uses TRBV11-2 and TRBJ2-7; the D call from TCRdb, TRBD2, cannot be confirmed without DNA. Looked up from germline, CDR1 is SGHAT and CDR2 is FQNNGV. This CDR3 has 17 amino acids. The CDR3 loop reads CASSLGTGLAGGYEQYF. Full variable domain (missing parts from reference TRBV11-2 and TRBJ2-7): EAGVAQSPRYKIIEKRQSVAFWCNPISGHATLYWYQQILGQGPKLLIQFQNNGVVDDSQLPKDRFSAERLKGVDSTLKIQPAKLEDSAVYLCASSLGTGLAGGYEQYFGPGTRLTVT.

CDR3 sequence reads: CASSYSGPLDGYTF. V and J are TRBV28 and TRBJ1-2. The CDR3 is 14 amino acids. Germline-derived CDR1 and CDR2 are MDHEN and SYDVKM.

This CDR3 is CSVGDWTGLNYGYTF. This chain uses TRBV29-1 with TRBJ1-2; the TCRdb D gene call, TRBD1, has no DNA to confirm it. The CDR3 is made up of 15 amino acids. Germline loops: CDR1 SQVTM, CDR2 ANQGSEA.

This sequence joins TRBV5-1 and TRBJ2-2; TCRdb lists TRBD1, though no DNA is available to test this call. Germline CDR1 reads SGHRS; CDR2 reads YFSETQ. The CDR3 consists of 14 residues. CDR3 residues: CASSPTGDTGELFF.

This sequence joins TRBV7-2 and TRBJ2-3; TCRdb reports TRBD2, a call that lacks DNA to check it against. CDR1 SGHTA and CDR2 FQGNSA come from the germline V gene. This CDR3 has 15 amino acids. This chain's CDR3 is CASIPSGGYTDTQYF.

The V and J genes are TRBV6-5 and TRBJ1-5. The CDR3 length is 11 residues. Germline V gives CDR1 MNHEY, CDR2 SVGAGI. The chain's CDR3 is CASSYEGSQHF.

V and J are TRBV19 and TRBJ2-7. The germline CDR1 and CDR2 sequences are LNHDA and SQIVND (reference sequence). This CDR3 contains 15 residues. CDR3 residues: CASSYFLGLGYEQYF.

CDR3 protein: CASSLVGDYYEQYF. The rearrangement links TRBV12-3 or TRBV12-4 to TRBJ2-7; TCRdb proposes TRBD2, but this gene call is untestable without DNA. This CDR3 is 14 amino acids long.

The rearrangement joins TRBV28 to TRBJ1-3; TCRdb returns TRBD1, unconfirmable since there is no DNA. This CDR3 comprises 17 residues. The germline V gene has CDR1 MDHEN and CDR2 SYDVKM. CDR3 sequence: CASSDLGQGNRGNTIYF.